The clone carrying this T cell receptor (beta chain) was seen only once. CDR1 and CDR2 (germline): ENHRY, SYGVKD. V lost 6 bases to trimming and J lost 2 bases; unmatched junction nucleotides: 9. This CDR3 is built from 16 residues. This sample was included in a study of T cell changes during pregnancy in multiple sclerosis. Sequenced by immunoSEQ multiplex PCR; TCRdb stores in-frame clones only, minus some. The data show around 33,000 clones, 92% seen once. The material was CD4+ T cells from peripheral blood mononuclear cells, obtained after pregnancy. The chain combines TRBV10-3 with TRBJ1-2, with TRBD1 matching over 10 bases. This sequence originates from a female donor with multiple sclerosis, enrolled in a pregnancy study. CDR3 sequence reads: CAIRFPGTGENYGYTF. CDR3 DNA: TGTGCCATCAGGTTCCCTGGGACAGGGGAAAACTATGGCTACACCTTC.